Following are 7 T cell receptor beta chains from one sample sequenced in a study of regulatory and conventional T cells in breast cancer. TCRdb fed the PCR reads into MiXCR, producing one record per CDR3 protein. The sample shows about 9,600 distinct CDR3 sequences, about 34% of them seen only once. Sequencing was carried out using conventional T cells from blood. Receptor source: a male donor in good health.

The chain combines TRBV5-1 with TRBJ2-2, with unresolved D. Germline CDR1 is SGHRS and CDR2 is YFSETQ. V lost 0 bases, J lost 5 bases, and 8 bases lay in between. This CDR3 has 14 residues. The DNA for the CDR3 is TGCGCCAGCAGCTTGGTACAGCCGACCGGGGAGCTGTTTTTT. It encodes CASSLVQPTGELFF.

This clonotype was seen a handful of times. This chain links TRBV7-2 with TRBJ2-5, with D perhaps assigned TRBD1 or TRBD2 (6 bases each). The V gene's germline CDR1 is SGHTA and CDR2 FQGNSA. V was pared by 1 base and J by 4 bases, with 13 bases between. This CDR3 contains 15 residues. This chain's CDR3 is CASSLVRGPRETQYF. The CDR3, as DNA: TGTGCCAGCAGCTTAGTTCGGGGGCCACGAGAGACCCAGTACTTC.

This clonotype is labeled medium-sized. This chain uses TRBV11-2 with TRBJ2-5; no clear D gene. The CDR3 runs to 12 residues. CDR1 and CDR2 from the germline V gene are SGHAT and FQNNGV. The ends were cut back, 3 bases at V and 0 bases at J, with 2 bases in the middle. The CDR3 DNA follows: TGTGCCAGCAGCTTTTACCAAGAGACCCAGTACTTC. Encoded protein: CASSFYQETQYF.

V is TRBV11-2 and J is TRBJ2-5; weak D call: TRBD1 (6 bases). The CDR3 is 16 amino acids. V lost 1 base to trimming and J lost 4 bases, with 16 bases between them. From germline, CDR1 is SGHAT and CDR2 FQNNGV. CDR3 sequence reads: CASSLVLGQQGETQYF. In nucleotides, the CDR3 is TGTGCCAGCAGCTTAGTTCTTGGCCAACAGGGAGAGACCCAGTACTTC.

This clonotype was counted between two and nine times. V usage is TRBV7-8 and J usage is TRBJ1-5; D not resolved. There are 12 residues in the CDR3. The V end was cut by 3 bases, the J end by 8 bases, with 8 bases between. The germline gives CDR1 SGHVS, CDR2 FQNEAQ. CDR3 coding DNA: TGTGCCAGCAGCTTTACCGGCGAGCCCCAGCATTTT. It codes for CASSFTGEPQHF.

The rearrangement joins TRBV5-6 to TRBJ1-1; D not certain. CDR1 is SGHDT, CDR2 YYEEEE, per germline. This CDR3 is 14 amino acids long. V gave up 0 bases and J gave up 2 bases, with 8 bases separating them. Here the CDR3 DNA reads TGTGCCAGCAGCTTGGCCCAGCTTAACACTGAAGCTTTCTTT. Amino acid sequence: CASSLAQLNTEAFF.

This clonotype was counted a few times. The chain combines TRBV10-3 with TRBJ2-3; D is uncertain. Between the trimmed V and J ends, which lost 5 bases and 0 bases, there was a span of 6 bases. Germline lookup yields CDR1 ENHRY and CDR2 SYGVKD. This CDR3 has 13 amino acids. The CDR3 region is CAISFTSTDTQYF. The CDR3 bases are TGTGCCATCAGTTTCACTAGCACAGATACGCAGTATTTT.